These 17 T cell receptor beta chains originate from one sample sequenced in a study of CD8 T cells in Susac syndrome. The authors reverse transcribed 0.5 to 1 ug RNA with random hexamers. Each CDR3 protein gets one entry after TCRdb re-called the immunoSEQ multiplex PCR reads with MiXCR. The sample lists some 180,000 distinct CDR3 sequences, 85% to 95% occurring once. The source material was CD4+ T cells from PBMCs. Receptors originate from a human donor in good health.

This chain joins TRBV20-1 and TRBJ2-3, with 7 bases aligning to TRBD2. The CDR3 consists of 15 residues. V shed 6 bases, J shed 2 bases, and the junction held 11 bases outside the gene matches. Germline assignment: CDR1 DFQATT and CDR2 SNEGSKA (reference sequence). CDR3 loop: CSAQIPSGTTDTQYF. Written as DNA, the CDR3 is TGCAGTGCCCAAATACCGAGCGGGACCACAGATACGCAGTATTTT.

Written as DNA, the CDR3 is TGCAGTGCAGCTCCTCAGGGAATTCGGGTGCCCCAGCATTTT. Translation: CSAAPQGIRVPQHF. The chain joins TRBV20-1 to TRBJ1-5, with a weak D call TRBD1 (5 bases). Trimming removed 6 bases at V and 9 bases at J, with 21 bases between. The V gene's germline CDR1 is DFQATT and CDR2 SNEGSKA (reference sequence). The CDR3 sequence is 14 residues long.

This chain joins TRBV12-3 or TRBV12-4 and TRBJ1-2; D possibly corresponds to TRBD1 (6 bases). The V end lost 7 bases, the J end lost 2 bases, and 14 bases lay between the germline ends. The CDR3 spans 14 residues. The CDR3 DNA reads TGTGCCAGCACCCCGGACAGATTCAACTATGGCTACACCTTC. It is translated as CASTPDRFNYGYTF.

The rearrangement joins TRBV15 to TRBJ1-4; no clear D gene. This CDR3 region has 14 residues. V lost 4 bases and J lost 2, with 8 bases in between. Germline lookup yields CDR1 LNHNV and CDR2 YYDKDF (reference sequence). The CDR3 loop reads CATSKSGTNEKLFF. In DNA form, the CDR3 reads TGTGCCACCAGCAAATCGGGGACTAATGAAAAACTGTTTTTT.

J is TRBJ2-1 and V is TRBV30, with TRBD2 identical over 9 bases. From germline, CDR1 is GTSNPN and CDR2 SVGIG (reference sequence). The CDR3 contains 14 residues. V shed 5 bases and J 6 bases; nucleotides not matched to a gene: 8. Here the CDR3 DNA reads TGTGCCTGGGGAGGACTAGCGCAATTCAATGAGCAGTTCTTC. Protein sequence: CAWGGLAQFNEQFF.

V and J are TRBV2 and TRBJ2-3, with D tentatively TRBD2 (7 bases). Looked up from germline, CDR1 is SNHLY and CDR2 is FYNNEI. CDR3 length equals 15 residues. V was shortened by 11 bases and J by 1 base, with 19 bases between the two germline ends. In DNA, the CDR3 is TGTGCCTCCGGGCGGGGGCAGCTCGGCACAGATACGCAGTATTTT. It translates to CASGRGQLGTDTQYF.

A single count supports this clonotype. The chain uses TRBV20-1 and TRBJ1-5, with 7 bases lining up with TRBD1. The germline V gene has CDR1 DFQATT and CDR2 SNEGSKA (reference sequence). The CDR3 totals 15 residues. After removal of 1 base from V and 1 base from J, the junction contained 4 bases not matched to a gene. The CDR3, as DNA: TGCAGTGCTAGAGGTGCGACAGGGAGCAATCAGCCCCAGCATTTT. It encodes CSARGATGSNQPQHF.

This clonotype was observed a handful of times. The rearrangement links TRBV28 to TRBJ2-5; D is unclear. V was cut by 6 bases and J by 2 bases, with 10 bases left in between. This CDR3 contains 13 residues. From germline, CDR1 is MDHEN and CDR2 SYDVKM. The CDR3 is CASSLGSQETQYF. The DNA of the CDR3 is TGTGCCAGCAGCTTGGGCAGTCAAGAGACCCAGTACTTC.

This sequence joins TRBV29-1 and TRBJ1-2; perhaps TRBD1 as D (6 bases). Per the germline V gene, CDR1 is SQVTM and CDR2 is ANQGSEA. There are 13 residues in the CDR3. The V and J ends lost 0 bases and 5 bases respectively, with 10 bases between them. Written as DNA, the CDR3 is TGCAGCGTTGAAGATACAGGGCCTTATGGCTACACCTTC. Protein: CSVEDTGPYGYTF. Complete variable domain (other parts from reference TRBV29-1 and TRBJ1-2): SAVISQKPSRDICQRGTSLTIQCQVDSQVTMMFWYRQQPGQSLTLIATANQGSEATYESGFVIDKFPISRPNLTFSTLTVSNMSPEDSSIYLCSVEDTGPYGYTFGSGTRLTVV.

This clonotype was picked up a small number of times. The chain has TRBV19 and TRBJ2-6, with TRBD1 as a possible D gene (6 bases). The V and J ends lost 5 bases and 1 base respectively, with 9 bases between them. Per the germline V gene, CDR1 is LNHDA and CDR2 is SQIVND (reference sequence). This CDR3 region has 15 residues. CDR3 coding DNA: TGTGCCAGTAGTCGAGGGGGATCTGGGGCCAACGTCCTGACTTTC. This gives the protein CASSRGGSGANVLTF.

This rearrangement joins TRBV20-1 to TRBJ1-2; D not certain. V lost 1 base and J 8 bases, leaving 8 bases between the germline ends. There are 11 residues in the CDR3. CDR1 and CDR2 from the germline V gene are DFQATT and SNEGSKA (reference sequence). CDR3 protein: CSARALDGYTF. The CDR3 DNA reads TGCAGTGCTAGAGCCCTTGACGGCTACACCTTC.

This rearrangement joins TRBV7-9 to TRBJ2-3; 7 positions agree with TRBD2. The ends lost 1 base at V and 2 bases at J; junction bases unmatched: 6. Germline lookup yields CDR1 SEHNR and CDR2 FQNEAQ (reference sequence). The CDR3 extends over 16 amino acids. The CDR3 DNA follows: TGTGCCAGCAGCTTAGTCACTAGCGCCCCCACAGATACGCAGTATTTT. It yields the protein CASSLVTSAPTDTQYF.

V gene TRBV29-1 combines with J gene TRBJ1-2; weak D call: TRBD1 (5 bases). Germline loops: CDR1 SQVTM, CDR2 ANQGSEA. The CDR3 is made up of 11 amino acids. Deletions cut 6 bases from V and 6 bases from J, with 11 bases between. CDR3 nucleotide sequence: TGCAGCGTGGGGGAACGCGATGGCTACACCTTC. This codes for CSVGERDGYTF.

The rearrangement joins TRBV3-1 to TRBJ2-7; D possibly corresponds to TRBD2 (6 bases). The CDR3 is 13 residues long. With 1 base removed from V and 7 bases from J, the gap between germline ends came to 11 bases. The germline gives CDR1 LGHDT, CDR2 YNNKEL (reference sequence). This CDR3 reads CASSQVLSGEQYF. As DNA, the CDR3 is TGTGCCAGCAGCCAAGTCCTAAGCGGGGAGCAGTACTTC.

The CDR3 DNA reads TGCGCCAGCAGCGATAAAGGACAGGGGAGAGTTACGCAGTATTTT. The encoded protein is CASSDKGQGRVTQYF. The V gene is TRBV4-3, the J gene TRBJ2-3; 9 bases are shared with TRBD1. The germline V gene encodes CDR1 LGHNA and CDR2 YSLEER. The CDR3 length is 15 residues. Trimming cost V 5 bases and J 8 bases; bases outside gene matches: 11.

With respect to this clonotype: One end of the junction fails to match germline, which may point to a read error. The chain employs TRBV15 and TRBJ2-4; a possible D gene is TRBD2 (5 bases). The CDR3 extends over 17 amino acids. Germline CDR1 reads LNHNV; CDR2 reads YYDKDF (reference sequence). CDR3 sequence (DNA): TGTGCCACCAGCCGAGAAGGCCGGGGTCTAGCCAAAAACATTCAGTACTTC. It codes for CATSREGRGLAKNIQYF.

V gene TRBV25-1 combines with J gene TRBJ1-1; 8 bases fit TRBD1. V shed 3 bases, J shed 11 bases, and the junction held 14 bases outside the gene matches. Germline CDR1 and CDR2: MGHDK and SYGVNS. The CDR3 length is 15 residues. CDR3 nucleotide sequence: TGTGCCAGCAGTGACAGGGGCAGGGGGCGATACCAGGCTTTCTTT. Protein sequence: CASSDRGRGRYQAFF.